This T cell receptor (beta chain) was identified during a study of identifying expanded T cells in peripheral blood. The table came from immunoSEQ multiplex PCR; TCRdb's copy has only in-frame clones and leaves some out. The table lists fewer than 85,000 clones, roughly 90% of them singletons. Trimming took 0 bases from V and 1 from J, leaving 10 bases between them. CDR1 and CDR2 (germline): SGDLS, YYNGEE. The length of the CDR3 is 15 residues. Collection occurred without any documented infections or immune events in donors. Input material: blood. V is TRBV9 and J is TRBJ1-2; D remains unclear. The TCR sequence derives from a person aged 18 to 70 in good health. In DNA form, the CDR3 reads TGTGCCAGCAGCGTAGCGGGTTCTCTTAACTATGGCTACACCTTC. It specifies CASSVAGSLNYGYTF.